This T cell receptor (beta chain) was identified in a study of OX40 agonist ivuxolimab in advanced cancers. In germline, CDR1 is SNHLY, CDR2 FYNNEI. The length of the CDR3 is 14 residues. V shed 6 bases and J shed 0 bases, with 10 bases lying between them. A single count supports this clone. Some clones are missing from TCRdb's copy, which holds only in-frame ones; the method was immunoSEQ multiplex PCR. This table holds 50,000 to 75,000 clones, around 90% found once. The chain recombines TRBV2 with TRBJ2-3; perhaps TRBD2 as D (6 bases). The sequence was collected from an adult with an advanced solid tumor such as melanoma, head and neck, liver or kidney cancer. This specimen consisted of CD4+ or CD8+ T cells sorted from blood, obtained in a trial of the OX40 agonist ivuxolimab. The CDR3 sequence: CASRPGLSTDTQYF. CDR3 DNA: TGTGCCAGCAGGCCGGGACTTAGCACAGATACGCAGTATTTT.